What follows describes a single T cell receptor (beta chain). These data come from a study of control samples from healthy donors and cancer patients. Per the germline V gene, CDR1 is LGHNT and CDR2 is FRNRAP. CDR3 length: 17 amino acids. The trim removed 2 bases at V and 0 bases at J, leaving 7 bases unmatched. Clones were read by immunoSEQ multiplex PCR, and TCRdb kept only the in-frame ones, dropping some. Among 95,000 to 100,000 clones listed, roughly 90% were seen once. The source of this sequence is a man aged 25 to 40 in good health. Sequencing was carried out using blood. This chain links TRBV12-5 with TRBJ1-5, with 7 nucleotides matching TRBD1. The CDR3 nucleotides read TGTGCTAGTGGTTTGTACCCCGGGACAGATAGCAATCAGCCCCAGCATTTT. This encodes CASGLYPGTDSNQPQHF.